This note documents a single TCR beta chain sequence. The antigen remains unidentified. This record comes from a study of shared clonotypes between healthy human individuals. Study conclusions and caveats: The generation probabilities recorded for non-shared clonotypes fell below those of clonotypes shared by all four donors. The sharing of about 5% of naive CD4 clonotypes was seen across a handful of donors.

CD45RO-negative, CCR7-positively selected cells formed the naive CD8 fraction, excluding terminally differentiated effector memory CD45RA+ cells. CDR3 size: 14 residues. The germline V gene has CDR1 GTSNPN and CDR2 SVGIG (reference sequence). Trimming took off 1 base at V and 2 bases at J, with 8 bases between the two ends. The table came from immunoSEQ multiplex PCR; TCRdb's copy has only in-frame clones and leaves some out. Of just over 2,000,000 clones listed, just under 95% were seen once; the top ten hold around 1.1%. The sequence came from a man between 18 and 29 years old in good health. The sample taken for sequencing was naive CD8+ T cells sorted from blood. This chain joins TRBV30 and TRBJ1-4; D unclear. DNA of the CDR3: TGTGCCTGGAGTGCGGGTGGGACTAATGAAAAACTGTTTTTT. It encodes CAWSAGGTNEKLFF.